The clone carrying this T cell receptor (beta chain) has at least ten counts. TCRdb re-called clones via MiXCR from the PCR reads. The table has about 40,000 clones, around 17% seen once. These data belong to a study of metastatic and nonmetastatic thyroid tumors. Study overall: Repertoires of blood and of tissue (tumor or nodule) from malignant and benign thyroid patients were compared.

In germline, CDR1 is SGHRS, CDR2 YFSETQ. The ends were cut back, 0 bases at V and 4 bases at J, with 7 bases in the middle. This CDR3 is built from 14 residues. Patients had received no treatment of any kind before thyroid surgery. The clonotype comes from a female donor with papillary thyroid cancer or a benign thyroid nodule (not recorded which). Some clones in this sample may be carry-over from other donors' samples. The sample consisted of blood. This chain uses TRBV5-1 with TRBJ2-2; D is perhaps TRBD2 (5 bases). The CDR3 loop is CASSLVGGTGELFF. Here the CDR3 DNA reads TGCGCCAGCAGCTTGGTAGGAGGCACCGGGGAGCTGTTTTTT.